This T cell receptor (beta chain) was found in a study of blood T cell repertoires in COVID-19. As for the study in general: Specimens from acute and convalescent COVID-19 originated in the United States, Italy and Spain. Sources were T cells, B-cell-depleted T cells, or PBMCs; the material itself was cDNA or gDNA.

In the original processing: Amplification of reference gene primers was used by the study to estimate nucleated cell counts. Assay used: immunoSEQ multiplex PCR; TCRdb lists only in-frame clones, some missing. V and J calls and clone size come straight from that table; D and trimming were deduced from the DNA. The sample carries fewer than 45,000 clones, about 85% recorded once. CDR1 is SEHNR and CDR2 is FQNEAQ in the germline V gene (reference sequence). The CDR3 totals 15 residues. Trimming cost V 1 base and J 2 bases; bases outside gene matches: 2. Sequencing input: peripheral blood. The genes are TRBV7-9 and TRBJ2-7, with 10 bases aligning to TRBD1. This sequence was found in an elderly woman with acute or convalescent COVID-19. The DNA for the CDR3 is TGTGCCAGCAGCTTAGGGACAGGGGGGACCTACGAGCAGTACTTC. It is translated as CASSLGTGGTYEQYF. Filled out from reference TRBV7-9 and TRBJ2-7, the complete variable domain reads DTGVSQNPRHKITKRGQNVTFRCDPISEHNRLYWYRQTLGQGPEFLTYFQNEAQLEKSRLLSDRFSAERPKGSFSTLEIQRTEQGDSAMYLCASSLGTGGTYEQYFGPGTRLTVT.